These T cell receptor beta chains were read from a single sample in a study of shared clonotypes between healthy human individuals. TCRdb's table, derived via immunoSEQ multiplex PCR, lists solely in-frame clones and lacks some. The table shows 730,000 or so clones, with roughly 70% occurring only once. The specimen was memory CD4+ T cells sorted from blood. The receptors here all came from a woman in her 30s in good health. Each CDR3 is given without its conserved first and last residue. The order of the fields is D gene, J gene, V gene, CDR3 protein. D genes are given only for firm matches.

>-|TRBJ1-5|TRBV15
ATSTQRSQPQH
>-|TRBJ1-3|TRBV18
ASSPLLGRRNTIY
>TRBD1|TRBJ1-1|TRBV7-9
ASSVGQGNTEAF
>-|TRBJ1-5|TRBV6-1
ASTPGGRNQPQH
>TRBD1|TRBJ1-1|TRBV28
ASSSPTGVAF
>-|TRBJ1-1|TRBV7-8
ASSLGGMNTEAF
>-|TRBJ1-5|TRBV28
ASSLTGPQH
>-|TRBJ2-5|TRBV18
ASSPGRGGETQY
>-|TRBJ1-1|TRBV28
ASSFPLANTEAF
>TRBD2|TRBJ2-3|TRBV6-7
ANITSGRADTQY
>-|TRBJ1-2|TRBV11-2
ASSPAQGNYGYT
>TRBD1|TRBJ1-4|TRBV2
ASSHRGQGGEKLF
>-|TRBJ1-5|TRBV5-5
ASSADSNQPQH
>TRBD1|TRBJ1-1|TRBV19
ASSIRGTGATEAF
>-|TRBJ1-5|TRBV11-2
ASSNGDPSEPQH
>-|TRBJ2-1|TRBV21-1
ASSKGLAGYNEQF
>-|TRBJ2-3|TRBV29-1
SGGTDTQY
>TRBD2|TRBJ2-1|TRBV4-2
ASSQDGEGGYNEQF
>TRBD2|TRBJ2-7|TRBV6-1
ASSETSGRPPYEQY
>TRBD1|TRBJ2-2|TRBV4-1
ASSQARTGFTGELF
>TRBD2|TRBJ2-7|TRBV7-2
ASSPNTSGGEQY
>TRBD1|TRBJ1-5|TRBV19
ASNIWGQGQQPQH
>-|TRBJ2-4|TRBV28
ASSPIWSWGPKDIQY
>TRBD2|TRBJ2-3|TRBV7-3
ASSALAGSTDTQY
>TRBD1|TRBJ2-1|TRBV5-6
ASSPDREYGEQF
>-|TRBJ2-1|TRBV15
ATSRGNRGSSYNEQF
>-|TRBJ2-7|TRBV6-6
ASSPSRASYEQY
>-|TRBJ1-2|TRBV28
ASSSRDGYT
>TRBD2|TRBJ2-3|TRBV11-2
ASSLRELGTSGRLD
>TRBD2|TRBJ2-2|TRBV9
ASSGGLAGVTGELF
>-|TRBJ1-5|TRBV28
AISPDSWFQPQH
>-|TRBJ1-2|TRBV28
ASNPQQPLANYGYT
>-|TRBJ2-5|TRBV5-4
ASSSVAGGYEVEQY
>-|TRBJ2-3|TRBV5-4
ASSPGGRKDTQY
>-|TRBJ2-6|TRBV27
ASSFSQPRLSNSGANVLT
>-|TRBJ2-1|TRBV29-1
SVDAVSNEQF
>-|TRBJ1-2|TRBV6-1
ASSGRRQGYGYT
>-|TRBJ2-3|TRBV21-1
ASSKTGQIHTPYTQY
>-|TRBJ2-7|TRBV19
ASSIPGTYEQY
>TRBD1|TRBJ1-6|TRBV5-1
ASGQGAGNSPLH
>-|TRBJ2-5|TRBV6-1
ASSDSSGSGKETQY
>-|TRBJ1-1|TRBV21-1
ASSTERGQGTEAF
>-|TRBJ2-1|TRBV21-1
ASSKVIAGDEQF
>TRBD2|TRBJ2-1|TRBV29-1
SVGLAGVTYNEQF
>TRBD2|TRBJ2-2|TRBV27
ASSIRGGPGTGELF
>-|TRBJ1-2|TRBV28
ASRLRVAYGYT
>-|TRBJ1-5|TRBV19
ASRWTLSNQPQH